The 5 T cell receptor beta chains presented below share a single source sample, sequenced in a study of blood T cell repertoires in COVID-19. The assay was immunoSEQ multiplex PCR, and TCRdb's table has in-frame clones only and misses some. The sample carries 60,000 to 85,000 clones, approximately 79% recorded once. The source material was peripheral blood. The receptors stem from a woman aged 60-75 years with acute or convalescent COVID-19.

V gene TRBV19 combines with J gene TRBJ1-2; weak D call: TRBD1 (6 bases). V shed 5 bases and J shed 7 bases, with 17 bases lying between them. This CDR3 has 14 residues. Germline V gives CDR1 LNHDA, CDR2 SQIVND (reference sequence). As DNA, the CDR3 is TGTGCCAGTAGTTCGACAGGATTTGTCTCTGGCTACACCTTC. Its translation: CASSSTGFVSGYTF.

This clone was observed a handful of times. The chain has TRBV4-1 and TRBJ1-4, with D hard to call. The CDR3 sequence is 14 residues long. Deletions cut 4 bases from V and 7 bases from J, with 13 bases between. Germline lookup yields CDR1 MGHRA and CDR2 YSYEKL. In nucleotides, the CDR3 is TGCGCCAGCAGCCCGAGAGTTCAAGTTGAAAAACTGTTTTTT. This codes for CASSPRVQVEKLFF.

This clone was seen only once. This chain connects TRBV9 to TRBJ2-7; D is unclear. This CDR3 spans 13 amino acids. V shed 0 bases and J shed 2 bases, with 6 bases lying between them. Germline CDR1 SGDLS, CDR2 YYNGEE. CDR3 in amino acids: CASSVEVAYEQYF. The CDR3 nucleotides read TGTGCCAGCAGCGTAGAAGTAGCCTACGAGCAGTACTTC.

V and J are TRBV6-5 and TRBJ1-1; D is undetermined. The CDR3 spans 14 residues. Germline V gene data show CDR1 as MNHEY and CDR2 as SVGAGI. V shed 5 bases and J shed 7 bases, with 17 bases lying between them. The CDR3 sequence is CASSPPGSLFEAFF. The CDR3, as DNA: TGTGCCAGCAGTCCCCCGGGGAGCCTATTTGAAGCTTTCTTT.

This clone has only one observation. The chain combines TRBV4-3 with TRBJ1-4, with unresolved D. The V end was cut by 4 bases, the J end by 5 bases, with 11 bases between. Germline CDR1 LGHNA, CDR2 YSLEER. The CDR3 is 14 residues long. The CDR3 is CASSRAELNEKLFF. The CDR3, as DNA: TGCGCCAGCAGCCGCGCCGAGTTAAATGAAAAACTGTTTTTT.